This T cell receptor (beta chain) derives from a study of T-cell reconstitution after alpha-beta-depleted transplantation in children. The TCRbeta library was prepared with unique molecular identifiers. TCRdb re-called the PCR reads with MiXCR, one entry per CDR3 protein. The table lists hundreds of thousands of distinct CDR3 sequences, around 13% of them singletons. V was shortened by 4 bases and J by 6 bases, with 22 bases between the two germline ends. The CDR3 sequence is 15 residues long. From germline, CDR1 is SQVTM and CDR2 ANQGSEA. This clonotype was observed at least ten times. This chain links TRBV29-1 with TRBJ2-7; D remains ambiguous. The receptor comes from a human donor who donated a stem cell graft to a child with combined immunodeficiency. The input for sequencing was PBMCs from the stem cell graft donor, taken from the stem cell graft. CDR3: CSVATATSYVAEQYF. In DNA form, the CDR3 reads TGCAGCGTTGCTACAGCCACCTCCTACGTGGCCGAGCAGTACTTC.